The source of this T cell receptor (beta chain) is a study of human T cells and chemical hapten exposure. Study at large: Small pooled library volume differences mainly caused per-sample TCR yield variation.

The CDR3 sequence is 13 residues long. Germline V gene data show CDR1 as LNHDA and CDR2 as SQIVND (reference sequence). Between the trimmed V and J ends, which lost 4 bases and 6 bases, there was a span of 11 bases. TCRdb itself ran the RACE reads through MiXCR, one entry per CDR3 protein. The table records about 77,000 distinct CDR3 sequences, approximately 8.1% of them present only once. This clonotype was seen more than once but under ten times. Sample time point: healthy volunteer bleed at 6 weeks. Total RNA was isolated from whole blood that had not been fractionated. The chain combines TRBV19 with TRBJ2-3; no reliable D call. This clonotype was obtained from a female donor in good health. Some clones in this sample may be carry-over from other donors' samples. The specimen was whole blood. CDR3 residues: CASSSAYSDTQYF. The CDR3 region has the DNA TGTGCCAGTAGTAGTGCTTACAGTGATACGCAGTATTTT.